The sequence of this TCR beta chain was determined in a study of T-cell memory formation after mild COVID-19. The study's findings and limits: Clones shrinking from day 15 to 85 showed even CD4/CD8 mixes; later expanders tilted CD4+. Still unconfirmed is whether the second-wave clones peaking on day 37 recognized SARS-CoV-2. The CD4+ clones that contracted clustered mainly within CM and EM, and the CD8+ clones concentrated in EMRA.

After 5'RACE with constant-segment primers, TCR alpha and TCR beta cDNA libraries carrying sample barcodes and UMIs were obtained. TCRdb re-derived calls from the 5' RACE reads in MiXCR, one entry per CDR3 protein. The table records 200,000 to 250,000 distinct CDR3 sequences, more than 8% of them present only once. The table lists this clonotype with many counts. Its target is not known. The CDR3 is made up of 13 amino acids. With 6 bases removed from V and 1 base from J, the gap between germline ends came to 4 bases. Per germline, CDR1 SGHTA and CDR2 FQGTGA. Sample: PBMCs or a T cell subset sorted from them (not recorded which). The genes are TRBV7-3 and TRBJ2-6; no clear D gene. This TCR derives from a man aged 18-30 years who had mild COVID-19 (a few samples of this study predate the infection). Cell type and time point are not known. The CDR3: CASRPSGANVLTF. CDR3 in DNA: TGTGCCAGCAGGCCTTCTGGGGCCAACGTCCTGACTTTC.